This T cell receptor (beta chain) was retrieved from a study of blood T cell repertoires in COVID-19. This table comes from immunoSEQ multiplex PCR, and its TCRdb copy is limited to in-frame clones, with some not included. Here the sample spans 25,000 to 30,000 clones, roughly 80% being singletons. Germline V lookup: CDR1 MNHEY, CDR2 SMNVEV (reference sequence). J lost 4 bases, V lost 6 bases, and 5 bases had no gene match. The CDR3 extends over 14 amino acids. This chain joins TRBV27 and TRBJ2-2; TRBD2 agrees at 7 bases. The clonotype originates from a woman between 65 and 79 years old with active or convalescent COVID-19. The material sequenced was peripheral blood. CDR3 protein: CASRGGSPTGELFF. The CDR3 DNA sequence: TGTGCCAGCAGGGGCGGGAGTCCCACCGGGGAGCTGTTTTTT.